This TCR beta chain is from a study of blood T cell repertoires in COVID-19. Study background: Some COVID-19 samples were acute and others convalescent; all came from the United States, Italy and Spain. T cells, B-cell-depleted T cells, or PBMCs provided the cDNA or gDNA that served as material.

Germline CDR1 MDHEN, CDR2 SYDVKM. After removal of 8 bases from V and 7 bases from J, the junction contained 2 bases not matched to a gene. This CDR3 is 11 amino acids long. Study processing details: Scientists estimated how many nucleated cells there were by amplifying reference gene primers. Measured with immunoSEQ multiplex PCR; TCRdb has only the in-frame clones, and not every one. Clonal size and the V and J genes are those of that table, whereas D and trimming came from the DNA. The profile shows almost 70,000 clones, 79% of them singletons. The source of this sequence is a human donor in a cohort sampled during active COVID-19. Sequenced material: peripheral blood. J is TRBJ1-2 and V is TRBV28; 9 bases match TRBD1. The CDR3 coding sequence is TGTGCCAGCTCGGACAGGGGTGGCTACACCTTC. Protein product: CASSDRGGYTF.